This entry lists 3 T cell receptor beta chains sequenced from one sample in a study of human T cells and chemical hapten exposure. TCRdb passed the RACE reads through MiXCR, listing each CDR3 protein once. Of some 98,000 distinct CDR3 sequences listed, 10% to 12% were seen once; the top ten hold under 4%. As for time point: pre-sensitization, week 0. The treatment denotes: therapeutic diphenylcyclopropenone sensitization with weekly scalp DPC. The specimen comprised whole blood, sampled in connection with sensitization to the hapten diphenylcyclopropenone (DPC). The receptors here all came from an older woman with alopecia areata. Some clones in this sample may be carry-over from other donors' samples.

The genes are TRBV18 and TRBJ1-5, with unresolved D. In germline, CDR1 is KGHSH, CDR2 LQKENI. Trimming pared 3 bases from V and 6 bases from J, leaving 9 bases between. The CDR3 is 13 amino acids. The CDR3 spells CASSPSQAQPQHF. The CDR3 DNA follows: TGTGCCAGCTCACCCTCCCAGGCTCAGCCCCAGCATTTT.

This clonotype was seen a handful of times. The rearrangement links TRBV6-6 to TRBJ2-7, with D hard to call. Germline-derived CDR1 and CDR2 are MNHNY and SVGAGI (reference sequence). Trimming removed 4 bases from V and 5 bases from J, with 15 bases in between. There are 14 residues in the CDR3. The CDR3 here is CASSSQYYRDEQYF. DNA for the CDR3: TGTGCCAGCAGTTCCCAGTACTATCGGGACGAGCAGTACTTC.

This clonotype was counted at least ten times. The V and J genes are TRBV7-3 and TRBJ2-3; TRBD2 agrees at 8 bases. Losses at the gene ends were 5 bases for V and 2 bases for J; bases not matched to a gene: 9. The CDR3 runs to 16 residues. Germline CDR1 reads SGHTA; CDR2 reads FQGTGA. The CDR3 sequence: CASSPMGGGNTDTQYF. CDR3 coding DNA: TGTGCCAGCAGCCCCATGGGCGGGGGGAACACAGATACGCAGTATTTT.